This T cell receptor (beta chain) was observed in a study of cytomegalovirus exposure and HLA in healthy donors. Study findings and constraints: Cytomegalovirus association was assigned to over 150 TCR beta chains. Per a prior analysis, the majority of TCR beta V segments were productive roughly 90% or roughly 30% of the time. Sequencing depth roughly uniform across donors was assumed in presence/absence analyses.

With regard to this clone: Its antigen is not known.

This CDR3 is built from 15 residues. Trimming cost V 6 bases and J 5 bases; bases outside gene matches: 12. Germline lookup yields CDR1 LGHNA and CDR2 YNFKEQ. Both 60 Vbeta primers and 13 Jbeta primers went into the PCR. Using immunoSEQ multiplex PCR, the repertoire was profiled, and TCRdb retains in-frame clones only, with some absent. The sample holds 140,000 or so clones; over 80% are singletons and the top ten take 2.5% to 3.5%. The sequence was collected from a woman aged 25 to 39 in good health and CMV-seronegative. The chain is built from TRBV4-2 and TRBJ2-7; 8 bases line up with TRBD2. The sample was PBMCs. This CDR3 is CASRRTGTRENEQYF. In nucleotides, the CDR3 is TGTGCCAGCAGGCGGACCGGGACTAGAGAGAACGAGCAGTACTTC.